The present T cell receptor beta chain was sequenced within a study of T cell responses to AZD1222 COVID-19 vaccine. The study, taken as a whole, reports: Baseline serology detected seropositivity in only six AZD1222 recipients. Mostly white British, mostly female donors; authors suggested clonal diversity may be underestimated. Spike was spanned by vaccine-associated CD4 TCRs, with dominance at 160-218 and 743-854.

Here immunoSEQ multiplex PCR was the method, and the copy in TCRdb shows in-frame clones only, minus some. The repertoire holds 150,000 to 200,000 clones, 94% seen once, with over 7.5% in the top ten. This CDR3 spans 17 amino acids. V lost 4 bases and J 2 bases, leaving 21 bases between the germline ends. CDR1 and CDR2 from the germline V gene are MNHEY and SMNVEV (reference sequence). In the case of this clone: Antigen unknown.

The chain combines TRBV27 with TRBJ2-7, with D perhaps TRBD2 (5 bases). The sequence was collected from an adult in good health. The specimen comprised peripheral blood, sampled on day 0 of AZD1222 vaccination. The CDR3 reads CASSSPRSGMRPYEQYF. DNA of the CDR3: TGTGCCAGCAGTTCACCCCGATCGGGGATGAGGCCCTACGAGCAGTACTTC.